This T cell receptor (beta chain) was identified during a study of regulatory T cells in long-lasting Graves disease. Regarding time point: newly diagnosed GD, antithyroid drugs for less than 3 months. Extracted RNA from PBMCs served as the source of the TCR library. CDR1 KGHSH and CDR2 LQKENI come from the germline V gene. CDR3 size: 13 residues. V was cut by 9 bases and J by 1 base, with 12 bases left in between. Findings of the study overall: Favoring TRBV28, TRBJ1-2 and TRBJ2-5 was a feature seen in persistent disease. Patients with persistent disease shared 2,700 or so public clonotypes, outpacing the approximately 970 shared by new patients.

This clonotype showed up many times. Its target is unknown. The authors built TCR beta libraries using iRepertoire HTBI primers and Arm-PCR of CDR3 regions. TCRdb ran MiXCR on the multiplex PCR reads and lists one entry per CDR3 protein. Of approximately 390,000 distinct CDR3 sequences listed, about a sixth are singletons. These same records also appear under a second study, on T cells in Graves' hyperthyroidism and ophthalmopathy. That paper notes: Carried out on the TCR CDR3, a first-round RT-PCR used the HTBI primer set. For ophthalmopathy, model prediction preceded onset by a median about 6 months.

The receptor's source is a woman under 30 with Graves disease. The source material was peripheral blood mononuclear cells (PBMCs), sampled at new diagnosis, from a patient treated with antithyroid drugs. The gene calls are TRBV18 and TRBJ1-1; a possible D gene is TRBD1 (6 bases). The CDR3 sequence: CASQPTGNTEAFF. In nucleotides, the CDR3 is TGTGCCAGTCAACCGACAGGGAACACTGAAGCTTTCTTT.